A selection of T cell receptor beta chains follows, all from one sample in a study of cytomegalovirus exposure and HLA in healthy donors. Assay used: immunoSEQ multiplex PCR; TCRdb lists only in-frame clones, some missing. The sample holds about 140,000 clones, about 80% seen once. Source material: PBMCs. These receptors came from a woman in her thirties or forties in good health and CMV-seronegative. Each CDR3 is given with its conserved first and last residue. The order of the fields is V gene, D gene, J gene, clone size, CDR3 DNA, CDR3 protein. A D gene is named only where the DNA matches it firmly. Size is stated for part of the rows, as once, few or many counts, or as a class when the clone is expanded.

V gene: TRBV9; D gene: TRBD1; J gene: TRBJ1-2; clone size: -; CDR3 DNA: TGTGCCAGCAGCGTAGACAGGGGGTCAGTCGGCTACACCTTC; CDR3 protein: CASSVDRGSVGYTF
V gene: TRBV6-6; D gene: -; J gene: TRBJ1-2; clone size: -; CDR3 DNA: TGTGCCAGCAGTTACAAGAGAATCCCTAACTATGGCTACACCTTC; CDR3 protein: CASSYKRIPNYGYTF
V gene: TRBV5-1; D gene: -; J gene: TRBJ2-5; clone size: -; CDR3 DNA: TGCGCCAGCAGCCTGCAACAGGGACGATATGAGACCCAGTACTTC; CDR3 protein: CASSLQQGRYETQYF
V gene: TRBV9; D gene: -; J gene: TRBJ1-1; clone size: -; CDR3 DNA: TGTGCCAGCAGCGTAGCAGGGCACACTGAAGCTTTCTTT; CDR3 protein: CASSVAGHTEAFF
V gene: TRBV5-1; D gene: TRBD1; J gene: TRBJ1-5; clone size: -; CDR3 DNA: TGCGCCAGCAGCTGGACAGGACATAGCAATCAGCCCCAGCATTTT; CDR3 protein: CASSWTGHSNQPQHF
V gene: TRBV5-1; D gene: TRBD1; J gene: TRBJ2-4; clone size: -; CDR3 DNA: TGCGCCAGCAGCTTGTCCCAGGGACAGCCCAAAAACATTCAGTACTTC; CDR3 protein: CASSLSQGQPKNIQYF
V gene: TRBV7-2; D gene: -; J gene: TRBJ1-5; clone size: -; CDR3 DNA: TGTGCCAGCAGCGCGCGAGGGCAGGGGACGATGTATAGCAATCAGCCCCAGCATTTT; CDR3 protein: CASSARGQGTMYSNQPQHF
V gene: TRBV28; D gene: -; J gene: TRBJ2-7; clone size: -; CDR3 DNA: TGTGCCAGCAGTTTCACCTTAAATGACTACGAGCAGTACTTC; CDR3 protein: CASSFTLNDYEQYF
V gene: TRBV4-3; D gene: -; J gene: TRBJ2-3; clone size: once; CDR3 DNA: TGCGCCAGCAGCCGTTTGGGACTTGGAGATACGCAGTATTTT; CDR3 protein: CASSRLGLGDTQYF
V gene: TRBV4-3; D gene: -; J gene: TRBJ2-7; clone size: -; CDR3 DNA: TGCGCCAGCAGCCAAGATTGGAGTAGCGGCTCCTACGAGCAGTACTTC; CDR3 protein: CASSQDWSSGSYEQYF
V gene: TRBV27; D gene: -; J gene: TRBJ2-2; clone size: -; CDR3 DNA: TGTGCCAGCTCCTACGACAGGTATACCGGGGAGCTGTTTTTT; CDR3 protein: CASSYDRYTGELFF
V gene: TRBV28; D gene: -; J gene: TRBJ1-2; clone size: -; CDR3 DNA: TGTGCCAGCAGTTCGACAGGATGGGGTAATGGCTACACCTTC; CDR3 protein: CASSSTGWGNGYTF
V gene: TRBV7-2; D gene: TRBD2; J gene: TRBJ2-1; clone size: -; CDR3 DNA: TGTGCCAGCAGCTTGGTACCGGGGGGTGTGCCCTCCTACAATGAGCAGTTCTTC; CDR3 protein: CASSLVPGGVPSYNEQFF
V gene: TRBV7-2; D gene: TRBD2; J gene: TRBJ2-7; clone size: few; CDR3 DNA: TGTGCCAGCAGCTTCGGGACTAGCGGCTACGAGCAGTACTTC; CDR3 protein: CASSFGTSGYEQYF
V gene: TRBV2; D gene: -; J gene: TRBJ1-2; clone size: once; CDR3 DNA: TGTGCCAGCAGTCTCCAACAGGGATACTATGGCTACACCTTC; CDR3 protein: CASSLQQGYYGYTF
V gene: TRBV11-2; D gene: -; J gene: TRBJ2-5; clone size: few; CDR3 DNA: TGTGCCAGCAGCTTACAGGGTAAAAAAGAGACCCAGTACTTC; CDR3 protein: CASSLQGKKETQYF
V gene: TRBV7-2; D gene: TRBD1; J gene: TRBJ2-7; clone size: -; CDR3 DNA: TGTGCCAGCAGGTCAGGGACAGGCCCCTACGAGCAGTACTTC; CDR3 protein: CASRSGTGPYEQYF
V gene: TRBV7-2; D gene: -; J gene: TRBJ2-2; clone size: -; CDR3 DNA: TGTGCCAGCAGCTTAGACAGGTGGACCGGGGAGCTGTTTTTT; CDR3 protein: CASSLDRWTGELFF
V gene: TRBV5-1; D gene: TRBD1; J gene: TRBJ1-5; clone size: -; CDR3 DNA: TGCGCCAGCAGCCCGACAGGGGGCCCCGAACATCAGCCCCAGCATTTT; CDR3 protein: CASSPTGGPEHQPQHF
V gene: TRBV7-9; D gene: -; J gene: TRBJ2-7; clone size: -; CDR3 DNA: TGTGCCAGCAGTCGCCTGGCCAACCTCGGAGACGAGCAGTACTTC; CDR3 protein: CASSRLANLGDEQYF
V gene: TRBV15; D gene: TRBD1; J gene: TRBJ1-4; clone size: -; CDR3 DNA: TGTGCCACCAGCAGAAAGGACAGGAAAGGAGAAAAACTGTTTTTT; CDR3 protein: CATSRKDRKGEKLFF
V gene: TRBV28; D gene: TRBD1; J gene: TRBJ2-1; clone size: once; CDR3 DNA: TGTGCCAGCAGATCACCGGGACAGACGTTCTTC; CDR3 protein: CASRSPGQTFF
V gene: TRBV11-2; D gene: -; J gene: TRBJ2-3; clone size: -; CDR3 DNA: TGTGCCAGCAGCTTAGATCGGGGGGCGTTCACAGATACGCAGTATTTT; CDR3 protein: CASSLDRGAFTDTQYF
V gene: TRBV28; D gene: -; J gene: TRBJ1-5; clone size: -; CDR3 DNA: TGTGCCAGCAGTTTAGTTTCAGTTAATCAGCCCCAGCATTTT; CDR3 protein: CASSLVSVNQPQHF
V gene: TRBV9; D gene: TRBD2; J gene: TRBJ2-1; clone size: -; CDR3 DNA: TGTGCCAGCAGCCTAGACCCACTAGCGGATACGAAGTTCTTC; CDR3 protein: CASSLDPLADTKFF
V gene: TRBV5-1; D gene: TRBD2; J gene: TRBJ2-1; clone size: -; CDR3 DNA: TGCGCCAGCAGCCCGGAGGGGAGGGGTGAGCAGTTCTTC; CDR3 protein: CASSPEGRGEQFF
V gene: TRBV13; D gene: -; J gene: TRBJ1-4; clone size: -; CDR3 DNA: TGTGCCAGCAGCCACGCCGGAGACGAGGAAAAACTGTTTTTT; CDR3 protein: CASSHAGDEEKLFF
V gene: TRBV7-8; D gene: TRBD2; J gene: TRBJ2-7; clone size: -; CDR3 DNA: TGTGCCAGCAGCATCGGACTAGCGGGTACCTACGAGCAGTACTTC; CDR3 protein: CASSIGLAGTYEQYF
V gene: TRBV15; D gene: -; J gene: TRBJ1-4; clone size: -; CDR3 DNA: TGTGCCACCAGCAGAGATGAACAGGGAAATGAAAAACTGTTTTTT; CDR3 protein: CATSRDEQGNEKLFF
V gene: TRBV28; D gene: -; J gene: TRBJ2-1; clone size: once; CDR3 DNA: TGTGCCAGCAGGTTTCAGAGGGTAGACTACAATGAGCAGTTCTTC; CDR3 protein: CASRFQRVDYNEQFF
V gene: TRBV12-5; D gene: -; J gene: TRBJ1-2; clone size: -; CDR3 DNA: TGTGCTAGTGGTTTTGCCAGGGGTAAGGGCTACACCTTC; CDR3 protein: CASGFARGKGYTF
V gene: TRBV7-9; D gene: TRBD2; J gene: TRBJ2-5; clone size: once; CDR3 DNA: TGTGCCAGCAGCCAGGGACTAGCGGGTGCCGTAGGGGAGACCCAGTACTTC; CDR3 protein: CASSQGLAGAVGETQYF
V gene: TRBV7-9; D gene: -; J gene: TRBJ2-7; clone size: -; CDR3 DNA: TGTGCCAGCAGCGCCTGGGAGACCGCCTACGAGCAGTACTTC; CDR3 protein: CASSAWETAYEQYF
V gene: TRBV27; D gene: -; J gene: TRBJ2-7; clone size: -; CDR3 DNA: TGTGCCAGCAGGTCAGATTACTACGAGCAGTACTTC; CDR3 protein: CASRSDYYEQYF
V gene: TRBV28; D gene: -; J gene: TRBJ2-1; clone size: -; CDR3 DNA: TGTGCCAGCAGACGCCGACTACGCCCCTTATACAATGAGCAGTTCTTC; CDR3 protein: CASRRRLRPLYNEQFF
V gene: TRBV4-3; D gene: -; J gene: TRBJ2-3; clone size: -; CDR3 DNA: TGCGCCAGCAGCCCAAACTCCCCATATCTCACAGATACGCAGTATTTT; CDR3 protein: CASSPNSPYLTDTQYF
V gene: TRBV4-3; D gene: TRBD2; J gene: TRBJ2-7; clone size: -; CDR3 DNA: TGCGCCAGCAGCCCCCAGCTAGCGGGGGCCTACGAGCAGTACTTC; CDR3 protein: CASSPQLAGAYEQYF
V gene: TRBV4-2; D gene: -; J gene: TRBJ2-7; clone size: -; CDR3 DNA: TGTGCCAGCAGCCAAGGTACCCTGAGCTCCTACGAGCAGTACTTC; CDR3 protein: CASSQGTLSSYEQYF
V gene: TRBV19; D gene: TRBD1; J gene: TRBJ2-2; clone size: -; CDR3 DNA: TGTGCCAGTAGTATGGGGACAGGCTTCACCGGGGAGCTGTTTTTT; CDR3 protein: CASSMGTGFTGELFF
V gene: TRBV4-1; D gene: TRBD2; J gene: TRBJ2-3; clone size: -; CDR3 DNA: TGCGCCAGCAGCCAAGAGGACGGGACTAGCGGGAACCCTAGCACAGATACGCAGTATTTT; CDR3 protein: CASSQEDGTSGNPSTDTQYF
V gene: TRBV5-4; D gene: -; J gene: TRBJ2-4; clone size: -; CDR3 DNA: TGTGCCAGCAGCTCCGGCCGGGGTTTGGACATTCAGTACTTC; CDR3 protein: CASSSGRGLDIQYF
V gene: TRBV19; D gene: -; J gene: TRBJ2-7; clone size: -; CDR3 DNA: TGTGCCAGTAGTATTGGGGTAGCGGAGTACTACGAGCAGTACTTC; CDR3 protein: CASSIGVAEYYEQYF
V gene: TRBV6-5; D gene: -; J gene: TRBJ1-4; clone size: few; CDR3 DNA: TGTGCCAGCAGTTACAGCAAACTCAATGAAAAACTGTTTTTT; CDR3 protein: CASSYSKLNEKLFF
V gene: TRBV30; D gene: TRBD1; J gene: TRBJ1-5; clone size: -; CDR3 DNA: TGTGCCTGGAGTCAGGGGGTTCAGCCCCAGCATTTT; CDR3 protein: CAWSQGVQPQHF
V gene: TRBV7-3; D gene: -; J gene: TRBJ2-3; clone size: -; CDR3 DNA: TGTGCCAGCAGCTCTTATGTGGGGGCATCAGCAGATACGCAGTATTTT; CDR3 protein: CASSSYVGASADTQYF
V gene: TRBV27; D gene: -; J gene: TRBJ2-3; clone size: -; CDR3 DNA: TGTGCCAGCAGTTCTTACACAGATACGCAGTATTTT; CDR3 protein: CASSSYTDTQYF
V gene: TRBV27; D gene: TRBD1; J gene: TRBJ1-1; clone size: -; CDR3 DNA: TGTGCCAGCAGTACATTTCAGGCCCAGGGGGCAGCTTTCTTT; CDR3 protein: CASSTFQAQGAAFF
V gene: TRBV15; D gene: TRBD2; J gene: TRBJ2-1; clone size: -; CDR3 DNA: TGTGCCACCAGCAGGGACCAGGGACTAGCGGGGTACAATGAGCAGTTCTTC; CDR3 protein: CATSRDQGLAGYNEQFF
V gene: TRBV5-5; D gene: -; J gene: TRBJ2-2; clone size: -; CDR3 DNA: TGTGCCAGCAGCCTCGACAGCGGGCCCGGGGAGCTGTTTTTT; CDR3 protein: CASSLDSGPGELFF
V gene: TRBV5-5; D gene: -; J gene: TRBJ2-7; clone size: -; CDR3 DNA: TGTGCCAGCAGCTTGGTGGCACTACTAGCCTACGAGCAGTACTTC; CDR3 protein: CASSLVALLAYEQYF
V gene: TRBV11-3; D gene: -; J gene: TRBJ1-1; clone size: -; CDR3 DNA: TGTGCCAGCAGCCGTGAGGGATGGACTGAAGCTTTCTTT; CDR3 protein: CASSREGWTEAFF
V gene: TRBV27; D gene: TRBD1; J gene: TRBJ2-7; clone size: -; CDR3 DNA: TGTGCCAGCAGTTCCTCGACAGGGAGTATCCTCTACGAGCAGTACTTC; CDR3 protein: CASSSSTGSILYEQYF
V gene: TRBV4-2; D gene: TRBD2; J gene: TRBJ2-5; clone size: -; CDR3 DNA: TGTGCCAGCAGCCAAGGACTAGCCGAAGAGACCCAGTACTTC; CDR3 protein: CASSQGLAEETQYF
V gene: TRBV28; D gene: TRBD2; J gene: TRBJ2-3; clone size: -; CDR3 DNA: TGTGCCATGCGGGGAGCGGGAACCACAGATACGCAGTATTTT; CDR3 protein: CAMRGAGTTDTQYF
V gene: TRBV7-2; D gene: TRBD1; J gene: TRBJ1-2; clone size: -; CDR3 DNA: TGTGCCAGCAGCTTAGGTGGGGGCCAGGGGGTCTATGGCTACACCTTC; CDR3 protein: CASSLGGGQGVYGYTF
V gene: TRBV15; D gene: -; J gene: TRBJ2-5; clone size: -; CDR3 DNA: TGTGCCACCAGCAGAGACAACCCGGACTGGCAAGAGACCCAGTACTTC; CDR3 protein: CATSRDNPDWQETQYF
V gene: TRBV12-2; D gene: -; J gene: TRBJ2-4; clone size: -; CDR3 DNA: TGTGCAAGTCGCTTAACTAGCGGGGATCTTTGTGACATTCAGTACTTC; CDR3 protein: CASRLTSGDLCDIQYF
V gene: TRBV2; D gene: TRBD1; J gene: TRBJ1-1; clone size: few; CDR3 DNA: TGTGCCAGCAGTTCGGACAGGGATACTGAAGCTTTCTTT; CDR3 protein: CASSSDRDTEAFF
V gene: TRBV7-9; D gene: -; J gene: TRBJ1-2; clone size: -; CDR3 DNA: TGTGCCAGCAGCTTAGGGAGCATAGAAAGGGGCTACACCTTC; CDR3 protein: CASSLGSIERGYTF